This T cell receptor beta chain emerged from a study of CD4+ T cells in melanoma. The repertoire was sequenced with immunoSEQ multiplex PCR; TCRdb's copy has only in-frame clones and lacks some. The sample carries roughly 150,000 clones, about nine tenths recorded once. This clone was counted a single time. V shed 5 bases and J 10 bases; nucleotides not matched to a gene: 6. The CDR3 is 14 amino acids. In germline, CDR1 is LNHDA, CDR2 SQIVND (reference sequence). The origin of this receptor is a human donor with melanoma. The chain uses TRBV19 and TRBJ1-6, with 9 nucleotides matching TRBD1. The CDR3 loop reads CASSLGQGQSPLHF. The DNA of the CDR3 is TGTGCCAGTAGTTTAGGACAGGGGCAATCACCCCTCCACTTT. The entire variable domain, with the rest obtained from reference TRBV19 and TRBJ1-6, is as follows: DGGITQSPKYLFRKEGQNVTLSCEQNLNHDAMYWYRQDPGQGLRLIYYSQIVNDFQKGDIAEGYSVSREKKESFPLTVTSAQKNPTAFYLCASSLGQGQSPLHFGNGTRLTVT.